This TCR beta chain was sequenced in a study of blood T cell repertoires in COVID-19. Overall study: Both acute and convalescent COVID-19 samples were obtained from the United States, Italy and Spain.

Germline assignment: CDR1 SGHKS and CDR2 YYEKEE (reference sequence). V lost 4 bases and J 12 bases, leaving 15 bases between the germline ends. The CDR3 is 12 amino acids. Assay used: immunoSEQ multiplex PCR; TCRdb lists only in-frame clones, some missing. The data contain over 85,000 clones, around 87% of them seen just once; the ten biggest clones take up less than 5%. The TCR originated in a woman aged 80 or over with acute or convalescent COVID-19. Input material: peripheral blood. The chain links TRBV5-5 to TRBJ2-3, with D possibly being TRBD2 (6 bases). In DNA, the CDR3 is TGTGCCAGCAGCCAGGGACTCCCCGGACAGTATTTT. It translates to CASSQGLPGQYF.